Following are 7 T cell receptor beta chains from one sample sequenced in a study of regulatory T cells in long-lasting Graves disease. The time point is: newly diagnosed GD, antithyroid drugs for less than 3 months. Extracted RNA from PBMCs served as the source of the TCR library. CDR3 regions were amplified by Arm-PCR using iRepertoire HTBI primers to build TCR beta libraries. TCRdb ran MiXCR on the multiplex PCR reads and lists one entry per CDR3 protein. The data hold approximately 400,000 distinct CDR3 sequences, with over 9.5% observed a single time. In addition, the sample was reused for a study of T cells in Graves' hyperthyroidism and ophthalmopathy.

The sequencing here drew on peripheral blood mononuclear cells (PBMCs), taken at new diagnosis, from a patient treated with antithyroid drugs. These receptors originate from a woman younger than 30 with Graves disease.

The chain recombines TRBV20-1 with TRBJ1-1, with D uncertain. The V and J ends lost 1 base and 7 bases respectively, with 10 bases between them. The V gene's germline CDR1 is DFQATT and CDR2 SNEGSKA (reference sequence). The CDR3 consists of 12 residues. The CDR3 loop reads CSARAPGIEAFF. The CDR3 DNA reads TGCAGTGCTAGAGCACCAGGAATTGAAGCTTTCTTT.

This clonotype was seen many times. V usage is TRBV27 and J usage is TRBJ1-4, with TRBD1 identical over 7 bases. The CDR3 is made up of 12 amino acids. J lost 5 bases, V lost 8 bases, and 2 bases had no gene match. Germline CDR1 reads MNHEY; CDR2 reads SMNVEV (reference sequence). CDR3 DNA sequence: TGTGCCAGCGGACAGGTGAATGAAAAACTGTTTTTT. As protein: CASGQVNEKLFF.

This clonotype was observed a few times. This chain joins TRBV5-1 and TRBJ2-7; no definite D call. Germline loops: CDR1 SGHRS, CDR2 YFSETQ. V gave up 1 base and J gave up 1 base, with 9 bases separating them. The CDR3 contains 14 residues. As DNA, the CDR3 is TGCGCCAGCAGCTTGCACAGAAGGTCCTACGAGCAGTACGTC. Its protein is CASSLHRRSYEQYV.

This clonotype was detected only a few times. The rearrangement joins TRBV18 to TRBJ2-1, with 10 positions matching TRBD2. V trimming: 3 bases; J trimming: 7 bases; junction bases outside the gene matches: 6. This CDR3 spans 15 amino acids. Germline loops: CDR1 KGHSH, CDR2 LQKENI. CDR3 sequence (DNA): TGTGCCAGCTCACCTTTTCGGACTAGCGGAAATGAGCAGTTCTTC. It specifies CASSPFRTSGNEQFF.

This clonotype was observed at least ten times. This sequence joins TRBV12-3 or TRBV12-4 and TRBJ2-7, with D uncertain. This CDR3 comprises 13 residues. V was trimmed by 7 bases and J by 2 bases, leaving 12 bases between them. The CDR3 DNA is TGTGCCAGCACCCCAGGTGTCGCCTACGAGCAGTACGTC. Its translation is CASTPGVAYEQYV.

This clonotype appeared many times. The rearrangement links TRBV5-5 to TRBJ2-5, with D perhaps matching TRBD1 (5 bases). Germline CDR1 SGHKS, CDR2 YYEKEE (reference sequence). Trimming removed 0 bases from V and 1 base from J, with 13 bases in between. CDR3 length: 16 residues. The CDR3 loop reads CASSLDRLTAQETQYF. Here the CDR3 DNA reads TGTGCCAGCAGCTTGGACCGTCTGACAGCCCAAGAGACCCAGTACTTC. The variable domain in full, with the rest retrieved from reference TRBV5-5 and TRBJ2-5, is DAGVTQSPTHLIKTRGQQVTLRCSPISGHKSVSWYQQVLGQGPQFIFQYYEKEERGRGNFPDRFSARQFPNYSSELNVNALLLGDSALYLCASSLDRLTAQETQYFGPGTRLLVL.

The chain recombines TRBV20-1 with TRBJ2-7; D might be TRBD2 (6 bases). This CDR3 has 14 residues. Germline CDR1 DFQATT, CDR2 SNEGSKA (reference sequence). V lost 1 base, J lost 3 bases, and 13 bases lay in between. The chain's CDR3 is CSARGGDFFYEQYF. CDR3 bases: TGCAGTGCTAGAGGCGGGGATTTTTTCTACGAGCAGTACTTC.